The 24 T cell receptor beta chains in this list originate from one sample, sequenced in a study of cytomegalovirus exposure and HLA in healthy donors (dated by TCRdb to about 2017). Libraries were made using the immunoSEQ multiplex PCR assay. In its TCRdb copy, this immuneACCESS table keeps in-frame sequences only and misses some clones. Where compared with another copy, unresolved V genes explain less than half of these, and the others have no known cause. For this sample the table gives more than 110,000 clones, of which approximately 87% were detected only once. Less than 3% of the sample goes to the ten largest clones. Specimen: PBMCs. The receptors here all came from a man younger than 35 in good health and CMV-seronegative.

The chain links TRBV2 to TRBJ1-1, with 8 positions matching TRBD1. V shed 2 bases, J shed 8 bases, and the junction held 1 base outside the gene matches. The CDR3 consists of 12 residues. Germline CDR1 SNHLY, CDR2 FYNNEI. CDR3 sequence reads: CASSENRGEAFF. The CDR3 DNA follows: TGTGCCAGCAGTGAAAACAGGGGGGAAGCTTTCTTT.

The chain is built from TRBV5-1 and TRBJ2-7; D is possibly TRBD1 (6 bases). CDR1 is SGHRS and CDR2 is YFSETQ in the germline V gene. Trimming pared 8 bases from V and 3 bases from J, leaving 12 bases between. The CDR3 length is 12 residues. DNA of the CDR3: TGCGCCAGTACAGGGAGCGGCTACGAGCAGTACTTC. It translates to CASTGSGYEQYF. The full variable domain, completed using reference TRBV5-1 and TRBJ2-7, is KAGVTQTPRYLIKTRGQQVTLSCSPISGHRSVSWYQQTPGQGLQFLFEYFSETQRNKGNFPGRFSGRQFSNSRSEMNVSTLELGDSALYLCASTGSGYEQYFGPGTRLTVT.

The chain combines TRBV28 with TRBJ2-3; 15 positions match TRBD2. The CDR3 extends over 15 amino acids. Germline V gene data show CDR1 as MDHEN and CDR2 as SYDVKM. V lost 5 bases to trimming and J lost 7 bases; unmatched junction nucleotides: 4. CDR3 protein: CASSLGTSGRNTQYF. Here the CDR3 DNA reads TGTGCCAGCAGTCTCGGGACTAGCGGGAGGAATACGCAGTATTTT.

This chain joins TRBV5-1 and TRBJ1-2; 9 nucleotides agree with TRBD1. The CDR3 loop spans 15 amino acids. Unmatched junction bases numbered 11, after V lost 3 bases and J lost 8 bases. CDR1 is SGHRS and CDR2 is YFSETQ in the germline V gene. In DNA, the CDR3 is TGCGCCAGCAGCTGGACGGGACAGGGCGAGGGAGGCTACACCTTC. Its translation is CASSWTGQGEGGYTF.

This clone came up a few times. The chain recombines TRBV5-1 with TRBJ1-6; 7 bases line up with TRBD1. The CDR3 extends over 14 amino acids. The trim removed 1 base at V and 7 bases at J, leaving 2 bases unmatched. Germline values: CDR1 SGHRS, CDR2 YFSETQ. Here the CDR3 reads CASSLWDRNSPLHF. The CDR3 DNA sequence: TGCGCCAGCAGCTTGTGGGACAGAAATTCACCCCTCCACTTT.

The V call is TRBV6-9, the J call TRBJ2-5; 7 nucleotides match TRBD1. J lost 6 bases, V lost 8 bases, and 9 bases had no gene match. This CDR3 region has 13 residues. The germline gives CDR1 MNHGY, CDR2 SVAAGI. The CDR3 sequence: CASVTGDAKTQYF. Here the CDR3 DNA reads TGTGCCAGCGTCACAGGGGACGCAAAGACCCAGTACTTC.

V usage is TRBV5-4 and J usage is TRBJ2-5; D may be TRBD2 (6 bases). This CDR3 is built from 15 residues. Germline CDR1 and CDR2: SGHNT and YYREEE (reference sequence). Trimming cost V 2 bases and J 2 bases, with 13 bases left between them. The CDR3 DNA reads TGTGCCAGCAGCTTTGGGGGGACTCTACAAGAGACCCAGTACTTC. Translating gives CASSFGGTLQETQYF.

J is TRBJ1-2 and V is TRBV18; 12 nucleotides align to TRBD1. This CDR3 comprises 14 residues. Per germline, CDR1 KGHSH and CDR2 LQKENI. J gave up 4 bases and V 4 bases, and 1 base lay outside the gene matches. The CDR3 loop reads CASSLGQGAYGYTF. The CDR3 DNA reads TGTGCCAGCTCACTGGGACAGGGGGCCTATGGCTACACCTTC.

This chain connects TRBV7-2 to TRBJ2-6, with a possible D match to TRBD2 (6 bases). Germline CDR1 SGHTA, CDR2 FQGNSA. Trimming removed 8 bases at V and 4 bases at J, with 21 bases between. CDR3 length equals 17 residues. CDR3 protein: CASPFGRTGGGANVLTF. The CDR3 nucleotides read TGTGCCAGCCCCTTTGGGCGGACCGGAGGGGGGGCCAACGTCCTGACTTTC. The full variable domain, rest sourced from reference TRBV7-2 and TRBJ2-6, is GAGVSQSPSNKVTEKGKDVELRCDPISGHTALYWYRQSLGQGLEFLIYFQGNSAPDKSGLPSDRFSAERTGGSVSTLTIQRTQQEDSAVYLCASPFGRTGGGANVLTFGAGSRLTVL.

This rearrangement joins TRBV15 to TRBJ1-4; D not certain. This CDR3 has 16 amino acids. The germline V and J ends were trimmed by 1 base and 3 bases, with 12 bases remaining between them. Germline CDR1 and CDR2: LNHNV and YYDKDF (reference sequence). The CDR3 DNA reads as TGTGCCACCAGCAGAGGAAGGGAGGGAGCTAATGAAAAACTGTTTTTT. This translates into CATSRGREGANEKLFF. Variable domain in full (rest from reference TRBV15 and TRBJ1-4): DAMVIQNPRYQVTQFGKPVTLSCSQTLNHNVMYWYQQKSSQAPKLLFHYYDKDFNNEADTPDNFQSRRPNTSFCFLDIRSPGLGDTAMYLCATSRGREGANEKLFFGSGTQLSVL.

This clone was seen only once. The chain has TRBV2 and TRBJ2-7; 7 bases are a match to TRBD2. V was clipped by 3 bases and J by 5 bases; unmatched bases: 4. The V gene's germline CDR1 is SNHLY and CDR2 FYNNEI. This CDR3 contains 13 residues. CDR3 residues: CASSDRLADEQYF. The CDR3 nucleotides are TGTGCCAGCAGTGATAGACTAGCCGACGAGCAGTACTTC.

This clone turned up a few times. This chain connects TRBV29-1 to TRBJ2-5; no reliable D call. Trimming cost V 5 bases and J 1 base, with 8 bases left between them. The length of the CDR3 is 12 residues. Germline CDR1 reads SQVTM; CDR2 reads ANQGSEA. Here the CDR3 reads CSVLQPQETQYF. The DNA of the CDR3 is TGCAGCGTTTTACAGCCCCAAGAGACCCAGTACTTC.

This chain connects TRBV5-8 to TRBJ2-5, with D tentatively TRBD1 (5 bases). The germline V gene has CDR1 SGHTS and CDR2 YDEGEE. With 4 bases removed from V and 5 bases from J, the gap between germline ends came to 24 bases. The CDR3 length is 17 residues. CDR3 protein: CASSHTSDSLPRETQYF. The CDR3 nucleotides read TGTGCCAGCAGCCATACAAGCGACAGCCTACCTCGGGAGACCCAGTACTTC.

J is TRBJ2-7 and V is TRBV9; D may be TRBD2 (6 bases). Germline loops: CDR1 SGDLS, CDR2 YYNGEE. The CDR3 is made up of 13 amino acids. V was shortened by 3 bases and J by 2 bases, with 9 bases between the two germline ends. CDR3 residues: CASSGDSAYEQYF. CDR3 nucleotides: TGTGCCAGCAGCGGGGACTCCGCCTACGAGCAGTACTTC. The full variable domain, with the rest looked up from reference TRBV9 and TRBJ2-7, is DSGVTQTPKHLITATGQRVTLRCSPRSGDLSVYWYQQSLDQGLQFLIQYYNGEERAKGNILERFSAQQFPDLHSELNLSSLELGDSALYFCASSGDSAYEQYFGPGTRLTVT.

The rearrangement joins TRBV6-1 to TRBJ1-3; no clear D gene. This CDR3 spans 15 amino acids. V was trimmed by 1 base and J by 0 bases, leaving 7 bases between them. CDR1 is MNHNS, CDR2 SASEGT, per germline. In nucleotides, the CDR3 is TGTGCCAGCAGTGAAGACAGCTCCTCTGGAAACACCATATATTTT. Protein sequence: CASSEDSSSGNTIYF.

The chain links TRBV6-6 to TRBJ1-3, with a tentative D call TRBD1 (5 bases). The CDR3 is 13 residues long. Per germline, CDR1 MNHNY and CDR2 SVGAGI (reference sequence). The V end was cut by 5 bases, the J end by 11 bases, with 16 bases between. The CDR3 region is CASSIQGRAAIYF. In DNA, the CDR3 is TGTGCCAGCAGTATCCAGGGAAGAGCCGCCATATATTTT.

This sequence joins TRBV4-1 and TRBJ2-2, with D hard to call. V was pared by 2 bases and J by 4 bases, with 11 bases between. The CDR3 is 15 residues long. The V gene's germline CDR1 is MGHRA and CDR2 YSYEKL. CDR3 residues: CASSQQQVITGELFF. For the CDR3, the DNA is TGCGCCAGCAGCCAACAACAAGTAATCACCGGGGAGCTGTTTTTT.

As regards this clone: This same CDR3 is encoded by further DNA sequences in the sample. The rearrangement joins TRBV5-1 to TRBJ2-7; D unresolved. Germline V gene sequence: CDR1 SGHRS, CDR2 YFSETQ. Trimming stripped 4 bases from V and 0 bases from J, with 8 bases between. The CDR3 contains 13 residues. CDR3 sequence reads: CASSLSSSYEQYF. CDR3 bases: TGCGCCAGCAGCCTATCGAGCTCCTACGAGCAGTACTTC. Supplemented by reference TRBV5-1 and TRBJ2-7, the full variable domain reads KAGVTQTPRYLIKTRGQQVTLSCSPISGHRSVSWYQQTPGQGLQFLFEYFSETQRNKGNFPGRFSGRQFSNSRSEMNVSTLELGDSALYLCASSLSSSYEQYFGPGTRLTVT.

The chain combines TRBV4-3 with TRBJ2-1; D possibly corresponds to TRBD2 (7 bases). Germline V gene lookup returns CDR1 LGHNA and CDR2 YSLEER. CDR3 size: 17 residues. V was shortened by 4 bases and J by 7 bases, with 23 bases between the two germline ends. DNA for the CDR3: TGCGCCAGCAGCCCGGGAGGACAGTCACCTCCATGGAATGAGCAGTTCTTC. This translates into CASSPGGQSPPWNEQFF.

The CDR3 coding sequence is TGTGCCAGCAGCGCGGGGACTAGCGGGAGATCAGATACGCAGTATTTT. Translated: CASSAGTSGRSDTQYF. V gene TRBV5-4 combines with J gene TRBJ2-3; 14 positions match TRBD2. Germline CDR1 SGHNT, CDR2 YYREEE (reference sequence). After removal of 4 bases from V and 4 bases from J, the junction contained 5 bases not matched to a gene. The CDR3 loop spans 16 amino acids.

This clone is a singleton in its sample. This chain uses TRBV5-1 with TRBJ1-5; D remains unclear. V was pared by 0 bases and J by 6 bases, with 7 bases between. CDR1 and CDR2 (germline): SGHRS, YFSETQ. The CDR3 has 13 amino acids. In nucleotides, the CDR3 is TGCGCCAGCAGCTTGGAAGGGAGTCAGCCCCAGCATTTT. Protein product: CASSLEGSQPQHF.

The chain carries TRBV5-6 and TRBJ2-3, with 8 positions matching TRBD2. With V trimmed by 0 bases and J by 4 bases, 4 bases remained unmatched. The CDR3 consists of 15 residues. Germline V CDR1 and CDR2: SGHDT, YYEEEE. CDR3 loop: CASSLAGGLADTQYF. CDR3 nucleotide sequence: TGTGCCAGCAGCTTGGCGGGGGGGTTGGCAGATACGCAGTATTTT.

The chain employs TRBV7-7 and TRBJ2-1; D is undetermined. This CDR3 is 16 amino acids long. V was trimmed by 1 base and J by 2 bases, leaving 12 bases between them. The germline gives CDR1 SSHAT, CDR2 FNYEAQ (reference sequence). The CDR3 region has the DNA TGTGCCAGCAGCTTAGGTCGGCTAGTTCCCTACAATGAGCAGTTCTTC. It codes for CASSLGRLVPYNEQFF.

The chain carries TRBV10-3 and TRBJ2-6; 12 bases match TRBD2. Germline V lookup: CDR1 ENHRY, CDR2 SYGVKD. CDR3 length: 17 amino acids. V dropped 3 bases and J dropped 12; count of bases not matched to a gene: 12. The DNA for the CDR3 is TGTGCCATCAGTGACACGACTAGCGGGGGCCCCTCTACCGTCCTGACTTTC. Encoded protein: CAISDTTSGGPSTVLTF.